This T cell receptor beta chain was sequenced in a study of cytomegalovirus exposure and HLA in healthy donors. As to this clone: No antigen is known for it.

Broader study findings: In vitro work confirmed that a few CMV-associated chains recognize CMV antigens. Later analysis identified several of the most significant clusters that appeared linked to common viral pathogens.

The PCR employed 60 Vbeta primers together with 13 Jbeta primers. TCRdb's copy holds only in-frame clones and misses some; the assay was immunoSEQ multiplex PCR. The sample holds nearly 300,000 clones, 86% seen once. The CDR3 is 14 residues long. Germline CDR1 SGHTS, CDR2 YDEGEE. V was trimmed by 0 bases and J by 0 bases, leaving 7 bases between them. The sequencing sample was made of PBMCs. The rearrangement links TRBV5-8 to TRBJ2-7, with D unresolved. The source of this sequence is a man aged 40-49 years in good health and CMV-seropositive. Written as DNA, the CDR3 is TGTGCCAGCAGCTTGGGGCCGAACTCCTACGAGCAGTACTTC. This translates into CASSLGPNSYEQYF.